These T cell receptor beta chains were read from a single sample in a study of CD8 T cells in ankylosing spondylitis. Each CDR3 protein is one row after TCRdb ran MiXCR on the 5' RACE reads. The sample holds some 240,000 distinct CDR3 sequences; over 8.5% are singletons and the top ten take over 6.5%. The sequencing input was blood, either unsorted or a sorted T cell fraction (not recorded which). These receptors were collected from a male donor with ankylosing spondylitis or in good health (not recorded which). Both conserved end residues are part of each CDR3. The D gene is left open where the match is weak. For some rows the clone size is stated as once, few or many, or as a class when expanded; others skip it.

v_gene	j_gene	len	d_gene	abundance	CDR3nt	CDR3aa
TRBV6-2/TRBV6-3	TRBJ2-7	18	TRBD2	NA	TGTGCCAGCAGTACGCCGGGACTAGCGGGAGAGGGTCGACACGAGCAGTACTTC	CASSTPGLAGEGRHEQYF
TRBV7-3	TRBJ2-2	15	NA	many	TGTGCCAGCAGCTTAAATCGGGGAGGCTCCGGGGAGCTGTTTTTT	CASSLNRGGSGELFF
TRBV7-8	TRBJ1-5	17	TRBD1	NA	TGTGCCAGCAGCTTAGACGGACAGGGGAGACTCAATCAGCCCCAGCATTTT	CASSLDGQGRLNQPQHF
TRBV20-1	TRBJ1-2	15	NA	few	TGCAGTGCTAGTGAAGCGACGGCGGCTCATACGCGCTACACCTTC	CSASEATAAHTRYTF
TRBV6-1	TRBJ2-5	15	TRBD1	many	TGTGCCAGCAGCCCCGAGGGGACAGCACAAGAGACCCAGTACTTC	CASSPEGTAQETQYF
TRBV20-1	TRBJ2-7	13	NA	many	TGCAGTGCTAGTAGTGGATTTTCCTACGAGCAGTACTTC	CSASSGFSYEQYF
TRBV6-5	TRBJ1-1	16	TRBD1	few	TGTGCCAGCAGTTACATACCGGACAGGGGTGGCACTGAAGCTTTCTTT	CASSYIPDRGGTEAFF
TRBV18	TRBJ2-7	14	TRBD2	many	TGTGCCAGCTCAGGGACTAGCGGGGGATACGAGCAGTACTTC	CASSGTSGGYEQYF
TRBV12-3/TRBV12-4	TRBJ1-4	16	NA	many	TGTGCCAGCAGTTTGAGGAAAAGGGGCCCTAATGAAAAACTGTTTTTT	CASSLRKRGPNEKLFF
TRBV5-1	TRBJ2-2	14	NA	few	TGCGCCAGCAGAATATGGGCGGACACCGGGGAGCTGTTTTTT	CASRIWADTGELFF
TRBV7-9	TRBJ1-6	17	NA	few	TGTGCCAGCAGCTTAGACGGACCCCTCGTCGGGGGTTCACCCCTCCACTTT	CASSLDGPLVGGSPLHF
TRBV20-1	TRBJ1-3	13	NA	few	TGCAGTGCTGAACAACTCTCTGGAAACACCATATATTTT	CSAEQLSGNTIYF
TRBV7-9	TRBJ1-4	15	NA	many	TGTGCCAGCAGCCCAACTGGACAGTATAATGAAAAACTGTTTTTT	CASSPTGQYNEKLFF
TRBV20-1	TRBJ2-7	13	NA	few	TGCAGTGCTAGACAACAGGGAGACGGGGAGCAGTACTTC	CSARQQGDGEQYF
TRBV7-2	TRBJ2-1	17	NA	many	TGTGCCAGCAGCTTAGCCTGGCTGGCTAGCTCCTACAATGAGCAGTTCTTC	CASSLAWLASSYNEQFF
TRBV5-1	TRBJ1-2	15	NA	many	TGCGCCAGCAGCCAGCCGGGACCAGGAGGTTATGGCTACACCTTC	CASSQPGPGGYGYTF